The entry below describes one TCR beta chain. Its target is not known. These data belong to a study of Ad26.COV2.S vaccination and SARS-CoV-2 variants. Study context: This donor came from the COV1001 trial of Ad26.COV2.S. Intramuscular Ad26.COV2.S doses were given once or twice, 56 days apart.

Study results and limitations: Vaccinees and placebo recipients showed similar non-spike TCR breadth.

Sample treatment: some 20 received Ad26.COV2.S at low or high dose, single or two shots; several received placebo; per-sample allocation not given. Following the first vaccine or placebo injection, samples were taken on day 63. Only in-frame clones appear in the TCRdb table, and some are missing; sequencing was by immunoSEQ multiplex PCR. Here the sample spans a few hundred thousand clones, roughly 88% being singletons. CDR1 and CDR2 (germline): LGHNA, YSLEER. The length of the CDR3 is 19 residues. The V gene end was trimmed by 0 bases and the J gene end by 4 bases; junction bases not matched to a gene: 12.

This chain connects TRBV4-3 to TRBJ2-1; 10 positions agree with TRBD2. The receptor comes from a person aged 18-65 years who received the Ad26.COV2.S COVID-19 vaccine or a placebo. The sample consisted of peripheral blood, taken in a trial of Ad26.COV2.S vaccine versus placebo. CDR3 sequence (DNA): TGCGCCAGCAGCCAAGAGACACTAGCGGGGACTCCCGGGTACAATGAGCAGTTCTTC. Its protein product is CASSQETLAGTPGYNEQFF.